These 23 T cell receptor beta chains came from one sample sequenced in a study of T cell responses to AZD1222 COVID-19 vaccine. Profiling relied on immunoSEQ multiplex PCR, and the TCRdb table lists in-frame clones only, not all of them. The table shows roughly 80,000 clones, with over 75% occurring only once. The sequenced sample was peripheral blood, obtained 28 days after the second AZD1222 dose. Every receptor here comes from an adult who received the AZD1222 COVID-19 vaccine.

V gene TRBV4-3 combines with J gene TRBJ2-7; no definite D call. From germline, CDR1 is LGHNA and CDR2 YSLEER. V shed 1 base and J shed 1 base, with 11 bases lying between them. CDR3 length equals 15 residues. The CDR3 coding sequence is TGCGCCAGCAGCCAAGTTTTCGGACCATCCTACGAGCAGTACTTC. It yields the protein CASSQVFGPSYEQYF.

The genes are TRBV5-5 and TRBJ2-5, with a weak D call TRBD2 (6 bases). CDR1 and CDR2 (germline): SGHKS, YYEKEE (reference sequence). The CDR3 runs 17 residues. Trimming removed 2 bases at V and 2 bases at J, with 19 bases between. The CDR3 DNA is TGTGCCAGCAGCTTAGGGGCGGGGTCAGGTCGTCAAGAGACCCAGTACTTC. It yields the protein CASSLGAGSGRQETQYF.

The J gene is TRBJ1-5, the V gene TRBV7-2; 10 nucleotides align to TRBD1. Germline loops: CDR1 SGHTA, CDR2 FQGNSA. This CDR3 is built from 13 residues. J was trimmed by 9 bases and V by 5 bases; bases with no gene match: 4. CDR3 DNA: TGTGCCAGCAGCCAGACAGGGGGCACGCCCCAGCATTTT. Protein: CASSQTGGTPQHF.

V gene TRBV18 combines with J gene TRBJ1-1; a weak D match, TRBD1 (6 bases). The V end lost 0 bases, the J end lost 8 bases, and 7 bases lay between the germline ends. The germline V gene encodes CDR1 KGHSH and CDR2 LQKENI. CDR3 length: 12 residues. In DNA form, the CDR3 reads TGTGCCAGCTCACCACCGACAGGAGAAGCTTTCTTT. Its translation: CASSPPTGEAFF.

The chain carries TRBV5-1 and TRBJ2-6; no reliable D call. The CDR3 loop spans 14 amino acids. Deletions cut 2 bases from V and 0 bases from J, with 3 bases between. Germline CDR1 is SGHRS and CDR2 is YFSETQ. The CDR3 nucleotides read TGCGCCAGCAGCTTTGACTCTGGGGCCAACGTCCTGACTTTC. Translating it yields CASSFDSGANVLTF.

V is TRBV5-1 and J is TRBJ2-3; the match to TRBD2 covers 15 bases. The CDR3 is 18 residues long. CDR1 is SGHRS and CDR2 is YFSETQ in the germline V gene. V lost 4 bases to trimming and J lost 0 bases; unmatched junction nucleotides: 6. The CDR3 protein is CASSLGTSGGQSTDTQYF. CDR3 nucleotide sequence: TGCGCCAGCAGCCTGGGGACTAGCGGGGGGCAGAGCACAGATACGCAGTATTTT.

The CDR3 here is CASTDRGRNEKLFF. Here the CDR3 DNA reads TGTGCCAGTACCGACAGGGGGCGCAATGAAAAACTGTTTTTT. J is TRBJ1-4 and V is TRBV19; 10 nucleotides line up with TRBD1. Germline V gene sequence: CDR1 LNHDA, CDR2 SQIVND (reference sequence). V lost 7 bases to trimming and J lost 5 bases; unmatched junction nucleotides: 4. This CDR3 spans 14 amino acids.

The CDR3 reads CASSQRRETQYF. The CDR3, as DNA: TGTGCCAGCAGCCAAAGGCGAGAGACCCAGTACTTC. This sequence joins TRBV3-1 (or the pseudogene TRBV3-2) and TRBJ2-5; D is undetermined. V dropped 2 bases and J dropped 4 bases, with 5 bases sitting between them. The CDR3 length is 12 residues. The germline gives CDR1 LGHDT, CDR2 YNNKEL (reference sequence).

This sequence joins TRBV5-1 and TRBJ2-3; D may be TRBD2 (6 bases). Looked up from germline, CDR1 is SGHRS and CDR2 is YFSETQ. The V gene lost 1 base and the J gene lost 2 bases, with 11 bases spanning the gap. The CDR3 is made up of 15 amino acids. Here the CDR3 reads CASSLWRGDTDTQYF. CDR3 sequence (DNA): TGCGCCAGCAGCTTGTGGCGGGGCGACACAGATACGCAGTATTTT. Full variable domain (missing parts from reference TRBV5-1 and TRBJ2-3): KAGVTQTPRYLIKTRGQQVTLSCSPISGHRSVSWYQQTPGQGLQFLFEYFSETQRNKGNFPGRFSGRQFSNSRSEMNVSTLELGDSALYLCASSLWRGDTDTQYFGPGTRLTVL.

In nucleotides, the CDR3 is TGTGCCAGCAGCCAACGGGACAGGGGTATCCCTTCACCCCTCCACTTT. Residues: CASSQRDRGIPSPLHF. The J gene is TRBJ1-6, the V gene TRBV4-2, with 10 bases aligning to TRBD1. Germline V lookup: CDR1 LGHNA, CDR2 YNFKEQ. V lost 2 bases, J lost 9 bases, and 7 bases stayed unmatched. The CDR3 runs to 16 residues.

This clone was observed a handful of times. The CDR3 spells CASRGDRASYNEQFF. CDR3 DNA sequence: TGTGCCAGCAGGGGAGACAGGGCCTCCTACAATGAGCAGTTCTTC. J is TRBJ2-1 and V is TRBV6-5, with 7 bases lining up with TRBD1. Germline V gene lookup returns CDR1 MNHEY and CDR2 SVGAGI. This CDR3 has 15 amino acids. Unmatched junction bases numbered 5, after V lost 6 bases and J lost 0 bases.

The rearrangement joins TRBV7-5 to TRBJ1-2. TRBV7-5 is classified as a pseudogene. There are 11 residues in the CDR3. The CDR3 loop is CARGSCYGYTF. Written as DNA, the CDR3 is TGTGCCAGAGGGTCCTGCTATGGCTACACCTTC.

V and J are TRBV7-2 and TRBJ2-2, with D uncertain. The CDR3 spans 14 residues. Germline V gene sequence: CDR1 SGHTA, CDR2 FQGNSA. Trimming shortened V by 10 bases and J by 5 bases, and 17 bases separated the two germline ends. The CDR3 region is CATLGKPVTGELFF. CDR3 sequence (DNA): TGTGCCACCCTGGGCAAGCCGGTAACCGGGGAGCTGTTTTTT.

This clone was counted a single time. The V and J genes are TRBV4-1 and TRBJ1-2; D possibly corresponds to TRBD1 (5 bases). Germline values: CDR1 MGHRA, CDR2 YSYEKL. This CDR3 has 16 residues. Trimming pared 2 bases from V and 6 bases from J, leaving 19 bases between. The CDR3 loop reads CASSQTILRGTDGYTF. The CDR3 DNA is TGCGCCAGCAGCCAAACGATATTGAGGGGCACCGATGGCTACACCTTC.

This rearrangement joins TRBV24-1 to TRBJ2-3; D call uncertain. CDR1 and CDR2 (germline): KGHDR, SFDVKD. This CDR3 is 15 amino acids long. Trimming stripped 5 bases from V and 3 bases from J, with 14 bases between. CDR3 loop: CATSGGRAGTDTQYF. CDR3 coding DNA: TGTGCCACCAGTGGGGGTCGGGCAGGAACAGATACGCAGTATTTT.

The chain links TRBV30 to TRBJ2-7; D gene ambiguous. The CDR3 contains 12 residues. Trimming shortened V by 0 bases and J by 11 bases, and 14 bases separated the two germline ends. From germline, CDR1 is GTSNPN and CDR2 SVGIG (reference sequence). In DNA, the CDR3 is TGTGCCTGGAGTGTACAATTAGGGCGAGAGTACTTC. Translated, it gives CAWSVQLGREYF.

This sequence joins TRBV11-1 and TRBJ2-5; D is possibly TRBD2 (5 bases). V lost 5 bases to trimming and J lost 2 bases, with 9 bases between them. CDR1 is SGHAT, CDR2 FQDESV, per germline (reference sequence). The CDR3 has 13 amino acids. The CDR3 DNA follows: TGTGCCAGCAGCCTAGTAGCGCAAGAGACCCAGTACTTC. This sequence encodes CASSLVAQETQYF. The full variable domain, completed using reference TRBV11-1 and TRBJ2-5, is EAEVAQSPRYKITEKSQAVAFWCDPISGHATLYWYRQILGQGPELLVQFQDESVVDDSQLPKDRFSAERLKGVDSTLKIQPAELGDSAMYLCASSLVAQETQYFGPGTRLLVL.

The gene calls are TRBV9 and TRBJ1-1; 7 nucleotides agree with TRBD1. V lost 4 bases, J lost 4 bases, and 7 bases stayed unmatched. Germline V gene sequence: CDR1 SGDLS, CDR2 YYNGEE. The CDR3 has 14 amino acids. The CDR3, as DNA: TGTGCCAGCAGCCGTACTGGGACAGCCACTGAAGCTTTCTTT. Residues: CASSRTGTATEAFF.

J is TRBJ1-4 and V is TRBV30, with D unclear. Looked up from germline, CDR1 is GTSNPN and CDR2 is SVGIG (reference sequence). The V end was cut by 2 bases, the J end by 2 bases, with 6 bases between. The CDR3 runs 13 residues. CDR3 nucleotide sequence: TGTGCCTGGAGTCTTATTACTAATGAAAAACTGTTTTTT. Translating gives CAWSLITNEKLFF.

This chain joins TRBV11-1 and TRBJ2-7; the match to TRBD2 covers 8 bases. V gave up 4 bases and J gave up 2 bases; unmatched junction bases: 1. This CDR3 region has 13 residues. Germline CDR1 reads SGHAT; CDR2 reads FQDESV (reference sequence). The CDR3 sequence is CASSSGLAYEQYF. CDR3 DNA: TGTGCCAGCAGCTCGGGACTAGCCTACGAGCAGTACTTC.

The V and J genes are TRBV11-3 and TRBJ1-1; the D is unclear. V shed 5 bases and J shed 0 bases, with 13 bases lying between them. This CDR3 is built from 15 residues. Germline values: CDR1 SGHNT, CDR2 YENEEA. CDR3 region: CASSPHSVMNTEAFF. Written as DNA, the CDR3 is TGTGCCAGCAGCCCCCACTCGGTCATGAACACTGAAGCTTTCTTT.

This sequence joins TRBV27 and TRBJ1-2; D is unclear. Germline V lookup: CDR1 MNHEY, CDR2 SMNVEV (reference sequence). The CDR3 extends over 13 amino acids. Trimming removed 3 bases from V and 6 bases from J, with 11 bases in between. The CDR3 is CASSFGALNGYTF. The CDR3 DNA sequence: TGTGCCAGCAGTTTTGGCGCCCTCAATGGCTACACCTTC.

This CDR3 reads CASSLGGATNEKLFF. CDR3 nucleotide sequence: TGTGCCAGCAGCTTAGGCGGCGCAACTAATGAAAAACTGTTTTTT. This chain uses TRBV11-1 with TRBJ1-4; D is undetermined. The CDR3 consists of 15 residues. Germline CDR1 SGHAT, CDR2 FQDESV (reference sequence). V gave up 1 base and J gave up 0 bases, with 6 bases separating them.